The 25 T cell receptor beta chains below come from one sample, sequenced in a study of naive and memory T cell subsets. Two oligonucleotides, mixed equimolar, formed the beta constant-region primer covering TRBC1 and TRBC2. In TCRdb, the UMI-ligation and nested PCR reads were re-called with MiXCR into one record per CDR3 protein. There are about 85,000 distinct CDR3 sequences in the sample; around 14% occur only once, and around 0.99% lies in the top ten. Sequencing was performed on central memory CD4+ T cells from blood. These receptor sequences come from a human donor in good health.

This clonotype was counted ten times or more. The chain uses TRBV6-2 or TRBV6-3 and TRBJ1-5; no definite D call. The V gene lost 0 bases and the J gene lost 0 bases, with 6 bases spanning the gap. CDR1 is MNHEY and CDR2 is SVGEGT in the germline V gene. This CDR3 region has 15 residues. The CDR3 nucleotides read TGTGCCAGCAGTTACTCGGACGGTAGCAATCAGCCCCAGCATTTT. This encodes CASSYSDGSNQPQHF.

There are many counts of this clonotype. This chain joins TRBV29-1 and TRBJ2-3; 8 nucleotides agree with TRBD1. J lost 1 base, V lost 2 bases, and 8 bases had no gene match. The CDR3 consists of 16 residues. Per the germline V gene, CDR1 is SQVTM and CDR2 is ANQGSEA. The DNA of the CDR3 is TGCAGCGTTGAAACTATCGCGGACAGGGGCACAGATACGCAGTATTTT. Translated: CSVETIADRGTDTQYF.

This clonotype was seen many times. This chain joins TRBV10-2 and TRBJ1-6; no reliable D call. Germline V gene data show CDR1 as WSHSY and CDR2 as SAAADI. This CDR3 is built from 14 residues. Trimming removed 6 bases from V and 5 bases from J, with 11 bases in between. The DNA of the CDR3 is TGCGCCAGCAGGACAAGCACCAATAATTCACCCCTCCACTTT. This gives the protein CASRTSTNNSPLHF.

This clonotype has only a few counts. This may come from a read error, since a much larger clone is one base off. V gene TRBV29-1 combines with J gene TRBJ2-3; no clear D. The ends were cut back, 4 bases at V and 3 bases at J, with 17 bases in the middle. Per germline, CDR1 SQVTM and CDR2 ANQGSEA. This CDR3 region has 15 residues. This CDR3 is CSVVSVGCRTDTQYF. In DNA, the CDR3 is TGCAGCGTTGTAAGTGTCGGTTGCAGGACAGATACGCAGTATTTT.

This clonotype was detected ten times or more. CDR3 nucleotide sequence: TGTGCCAGCAGCTTAAACAGGGGCCAAGAGACCCAGTACTTC. Protein: CASSLNRGQETQYF. The chain uses TRBV7-7 and TRBJ2-5, with 7 bases aligning to TRBD1. Germline V lookup: CDR1 SSHAT, CDR2 FNYEAQ (reference sequence). CDR3 size: 14 residues. The ends lost 2 bases at V and 1 base at J; junction bases unmatched: 1.

There are many counts of this clonotype. The chain recombines TRBV10-3 with TRBJ2-1; D could derive from TRBD1 or TRBD2 (5 bases each). The V gene's germline CDR1 is ENHRY and CDR2 SYGVKD. The CDR3 is 11 residues long. V was trimmed by 11 bases and J by 13 bases, leaving 18 bases between them. Here the CDR3 DNA reads TGTGCCTCGGGACGAGCGGCCGAACAGTTCTTC. Translated: CASGRAAEQFF.

The rearrangement uses TRBV30 and TRBJ1-2; D not certain. CDR1 GTSNPN and CDR2 SVGIG come from the germline V gene (reference sequence). Trimming removed 3 bases from V and 7 bases from J, with 15 bases in between. The CDR3 covers 13 residues. The CDR3 nucleotides read TGTGCCTGGAGGGTTGAGGGAATGGGTGGCTACACCTTC. Translated: CAWRVEGMGGYTF.

The CDR3 reads CASSQQLNTEAFF. Written as DNA, the CDR3 is TGTGCCAGCAGCCAACAGCTGAACACTGAAGCTTTCTTT. This chain links TRBV3-1 with TRBJ1-1; D is unresolved. CDR1 and CDR2 (germline): LGHDT, YNNKEL (reference sequence). V was cut by 2 bases and J by 0 bases, with 4 bases left in between. The CDR3 sequence is 13 residues long. The variable domain in full, completed from reference TRBV3-1 and TRBJ1-1, reads DTAVSQTPKYLVTQMGNDKSIKCEQNLGHDTMYWYKQDSKKFLKIMFSYNNKELIINETVPNRFSPKSPDKAHLNLHINSLELGDSAVYFCASSQQLNTEAFFGQGTRLTVV.

The table lists this clonotype with many counts. The chain is built from TRBV18 and TRBJ2-3, with 13 bases fitting TRBD2. The CDR3 has 17 residues. The germline CDR1 and CDR2 sequences are KGHSH and LQKENI. Unmatched junction bases numbered 2, after V lost 0 bases and J lost 2 bases. The CDR3 reads CASSPPGLAGITDTQYF. The CDR3 DNA sequence: TGTGCCAGCTCACCACCGGGACTAGCGGGGATCACAGATACGCAGTATTTT.

A few counts support this clonotype. This chain links TRBV15 with TRBJ1-5, with 7 bases fitting TRBD1. The J segment lost 3 bases and the V segment lost 5 bases, leaving 4 bases of the junction unmatched. Germline V gene lookup returns CDR1 LNHNV and CDR2 YYDKDF (reference sequence). The CDR3 spans 14 residues. In DNA, the CDR3 is TGTGCCACCAGCGGGGGACAGACCAATCAGCCCCAGCATTTT. It yields the protein CATSGGQTNQPQHF.

The V gene is TRBV15, the J gene TRBJ2-1, with D tentatively TRBD2 (5 bases). CDR3 length: 17 residues. With 4 bases removed from V and 1 base from J, the gap between germline ends came to 17 bases. Germline CDR1 reads LNHNV; CDR2 reads YYDKDF (reference sequence). The CDR3 loop is CATSTRTRFGSYNEQFF. CDR3 coding DNA: TGTGCCACCAGCACAAGAACTAGGTTCGGATCCTACAATGAGCAGTTCTTC.

This clonotype was picked up a small number of times. The rearrangement joins TRBV2 to TRBJ1-6, with TRBD1 as a possible D gene (6 bases). The CDR3 is 14 amino acids. CDR1 and CDR2 (germline): SNHLY, FYNNEI. Trimming pared 2 bases from V and 9 bases from J, leaving 11 bases between. The CDR3, as DNA: TGTGCCAGCAGTGAAAAGCAGGGGCGTTCACCCCTCCACTTT. Its translation is CASSEKQGRSPLHF.

This chain connects TRBV14 to TRBJ2-1; 9 nucleotides agree with TRBD1. The CDR3 is made up of 17 amino acids. Per the germline V gene, CDR1 is SGHDN and CDR2 is FVKESK. V shed 4 bases and J 2 bases; nucleotides not matched to a gene: 9. CDR3 in DNA: TGTGCCAGCAGCCGTTACACCGGGACAGGGCCCTACAATGAGCAGTTCTTC. Translated, it gives CASSRYTGTGPYNEQFF.

The V and J genes are TRBV12-3 or TRBV12-4 and TRBJ1-5; D gene unclear. The ends were cut back, 6 bases at V and 4 bases at J, with 10 bases in the middle. CDR3 size: 13 residues. The CDR3 DNA follows: TGTGCCAGCAGCCGGAACGTGAATCAGCCCCAGCATTTT. It specifies CASSRNVNQPQHF.

The table lists this clonotype with many counts. V is TRBV7-8 and J is TRBJ1-1; D not resolved. The CDR3 has 13 residues. The germline V gene has CDR1 SGHVS and CDR2 FQNEAQ. Trimming shortened V by 5 bases and J by 5 bases, and 12 bases separated the two germline ends. The CDR3 region is CASSPLPRTEAFF. For the CDR3, the DNA is TGTGCCAGCAGCCCCCTCCCGAGAACTGAAGCTTTCTTT.

The rearrangement uses TRBV18 and TRBJ2-7; perhaps TRBD2 as D (5 bases). Between the trimmed V and J ends, which lost 2 bases and 0 bases, there was a span of 17 bases. Germline V gives CDR1 KGHSH, CDR2 LQKENI. The CDR3 contains 17 residues. The CDR3 reads CASSPRAPGVSSYEQYF. The CDR3 DNA reads as TGTGCCAGCTCACCAAGGGCTCCCGGGGTGAGCTCCTACGAGCAGTACTTC.

In its sample, this clonotype was seen a few times. The CDR3 protein is CASSADTSRYNEQFF. CDR3 DNA sequence: TGTGCCAGCAGTGCAGATACTAGCAGATACAATGAGCAGTTCTTC. The chain combines TRBV2 with TRBJ2-1; TRBD2 is a possible D gene (6 bases). Trimming left V 4 bases short and J 4 bases short, with 14 bases between. Looked up from germline, CDR1 is SNHLY and CDR2 is FYNNEI. This CDR3 region has 15 residues.

This rearrangement joins TRBV12-3 or TRBV12-4 to TRBJ1-5, with TRBD1 identical over 10 bases. This CDR3 is 15 amino acids long. Trimming took 6 bases from V and 7 from J; bases not matched to a gene: 9. CDR3 sequence: CASSPGQGIGQPQHF. The CDR3 region has the DNA TGTGCCAGCAGCCCGGGACAGGGGATCGGACAGCCCCAGCATTTT.

Only a few counts were recorded for this clonotype. The chain recombines TRBV27 with TRBJ2-3; 7 nucleotides align to TRBD1. This CDR3 has 17 residues. V was clipped by 2 bases and J by 1 base; unmatched bases: 9. Germline-derived CDR1 and CDR2 are MNHEY and SMNVEV (reference sequence). CDR3 in amino acids: CASSLPNTGARTDTQYF. The CDR3 DNA is TGTGCCAGCAGTTTACCAAATACAGGGGCCCGCACAGATACGCAGTATTTT.

This clonotype was seen a few times. V usage is TRBV19 and J usage is TRBJ2-2, with no clear D. Germline V CDR1 and CDR2: LNHDA, SQIVND (reference sequence). The V gene lost 7 bases and the J gene lost 4 bases, with 16 bases spanning the gap. CDR3 length: 15 amino acids. The CDR3 DNA reads as TGTGCCAGTACTCGGAGAGAATGGAGCACCGGGGAGCTGTTTTTT. It yields the protein CASTRREWSTGELFF.

This clonotype was detected a few times. The chain employs TRBV5-6 and TRBJ1-4, with 7 bases identical to TRBD1. The CDR3 is 16 amino acids. Germline CDR1 is SGHDT and CDR2 is YYEEEE. V shed 5 bases, J shed 2 bases, and the junction held 9 bases outside the gene matches. This CDR3 reads CASSRQGVTTNEKLFF. CDR3 DNA sequence: TGTGCCAGCAGTCGACAGGGAGTGACGACTAATGAAAAACTGTTTTTT.

This clonotype was seen only a few times. CDR3 sequence (DNA): TGTGCCAGCAGCCAGGCCTTGGAGCAGTACTTC. This sequence encodes CASSQALEQYF. J is TRBJ2-7 and V is TRBV14; D is ambiguous. Trimming shortened V by 3 bases and J by 7 bases, and 7 bases separated the two germline ends. CDR1 SGHDN and CDR2 FVKESK come from the germline V gene. This CDR3 is 11 amino acids long.

The chain couples TRBV5-1 to TRBJ1-5; a weak D match, TRBD1 (5 bases). Germline V CDR1 and CDR2: SGHRS, YFSETQ. V was cut by 1 base and J by 3 bases, with 11 bases left in between. CDR3 length: 15 amino acids. The CDR3 DNA is TGCGCCAGCAGCTTGTGGGGGGAGGCCAATCAGCCCCAGCATTTT. Its protein product is CASSLWGEANQPQHF.

This sequence joins TRBV7-8 and TRBJ2-5; D possibly corresponds to TRBD1 (5 bases). CDR3 length: 14 amino acids. Trimming removed 1 base from V and 0 bases from J, with 6 bases in between. Germline loops: CDR1 SGHVS, CDR2 FQNEAQ. This CDR3 is CASSLGQYQETQYF. CDR3 sequence (DNA): TGTGCCAGCAGCTTAGGACAGTACCAAGAGACCCAGTACTTC. Filled out from reference TRBV7-8 and TRBJ2-5, the complete variable domain reads GAGVSQSPRYKVAKRGQDVALRCDPISGHVSLFWYQQALGQGPEFLTYFQNEAQLDKSGLPSDRFFAERPEGSVSTLKIQRTQQEDSAVYLCASSLGQYQETQYFGPGTRLLVL.

This clonotype was recorded many times. The CDR3 region is CASSSAGQGNEKLFF. The CDR3 bases are TGTGCCAGCAGCTCTGCGGGACAGGGGAATGAAAAACTGTTTTTT. The rearrangement joins TRBV7-2 to TRBJ1-4; TRBD1 matches 10 bases. V shed 4 bases, J shed 5 bases, and the junction held 4 bases outside the gene matches. CDR1 and CDR2 (germline): SGHTA, FQGNSA. The CDR3 contains 15 residues.